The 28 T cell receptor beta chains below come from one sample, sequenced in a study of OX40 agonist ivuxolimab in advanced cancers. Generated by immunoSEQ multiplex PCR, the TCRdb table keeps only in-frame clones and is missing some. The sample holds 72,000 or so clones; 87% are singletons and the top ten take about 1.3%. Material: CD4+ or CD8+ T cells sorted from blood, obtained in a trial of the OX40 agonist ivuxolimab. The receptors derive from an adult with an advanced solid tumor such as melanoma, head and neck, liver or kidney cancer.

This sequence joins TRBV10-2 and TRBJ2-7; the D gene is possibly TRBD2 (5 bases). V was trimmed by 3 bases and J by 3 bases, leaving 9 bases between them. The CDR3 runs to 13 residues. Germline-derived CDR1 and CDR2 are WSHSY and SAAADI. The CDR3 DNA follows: TGCGCCAGCAGTGATACCGGGAACTACGAGCAGTACTTC. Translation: CASSDTGNYEQYF.

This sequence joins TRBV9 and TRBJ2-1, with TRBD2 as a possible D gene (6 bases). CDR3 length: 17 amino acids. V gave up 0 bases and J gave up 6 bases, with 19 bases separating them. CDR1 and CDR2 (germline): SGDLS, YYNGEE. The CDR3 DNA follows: TGTGCCAGCAGCGTAGGAGCCCAGCGGGCGAGGGGCAATGAGCAGTTCTTC. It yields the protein CASSVGAQRARGNEQFF.

The CDR3 DNA reads as TGTGCCAGCAGCCCGTCTAGCGGGTACAATGAGCAGTTCTTC. Its translation is CASSPSSGYNEQFF. The genes are TRBV7-9 and TRBJ2-1, with TRBD2 matching over 8 bases. The CDR3 runs 14 residues. Per germline, CDR1 SEHNR and CDR2 FQNEAQ (reference sequence). V dropped 5 bases and J dropped 4; count of bases not matched to a gene: 4. The variable domain in full, completed from reference TRBV7-9 and TRBJ2-1, reads DTGVSQNPRHKITKRGQNVTFRCDPISEHNRLYWYRQTLGQGPEFLTYFQNEAQLEKSRLLSDRFSAERPKGSFSTLEIQRTEQGDSAMYLCASSPSSGYNEQFFGPGTRLTVL.

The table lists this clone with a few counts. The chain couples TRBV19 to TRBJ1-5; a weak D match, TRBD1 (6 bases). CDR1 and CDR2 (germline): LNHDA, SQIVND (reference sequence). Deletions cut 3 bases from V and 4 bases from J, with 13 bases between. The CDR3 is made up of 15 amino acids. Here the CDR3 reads CASSIRGPLNQPQHF. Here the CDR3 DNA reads TGTGCCAGTAGTATCAGGGGACCGCTAAATCAGCCCCAGCATTTT.

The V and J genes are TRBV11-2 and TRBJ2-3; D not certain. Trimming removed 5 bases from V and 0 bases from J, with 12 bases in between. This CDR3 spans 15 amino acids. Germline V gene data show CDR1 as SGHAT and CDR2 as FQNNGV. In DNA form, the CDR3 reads TGTGCCAGCAGCCTAGGAAACCCTAGCACAGATACGCAGTATTTT. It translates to CASSLGNPSTDTQYF.

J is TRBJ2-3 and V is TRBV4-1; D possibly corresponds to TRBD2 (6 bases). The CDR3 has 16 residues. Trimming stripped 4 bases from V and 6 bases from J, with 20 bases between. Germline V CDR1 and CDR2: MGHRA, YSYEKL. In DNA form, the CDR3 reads TGCGCCAGCAGCCCAGGGACTGCCCGAACGCACGATACGCAGTATTTT. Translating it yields CASSPGTARTHDTQYF.

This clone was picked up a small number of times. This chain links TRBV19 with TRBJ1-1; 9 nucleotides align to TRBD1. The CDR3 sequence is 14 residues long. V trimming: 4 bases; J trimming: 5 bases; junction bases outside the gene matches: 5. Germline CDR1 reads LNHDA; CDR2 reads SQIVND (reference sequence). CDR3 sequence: CASSRGTGFTEAFF. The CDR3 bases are TGTGCCAGTAGTAGAGGGACAGGGTTTACTGAAGCTTTCTTT.

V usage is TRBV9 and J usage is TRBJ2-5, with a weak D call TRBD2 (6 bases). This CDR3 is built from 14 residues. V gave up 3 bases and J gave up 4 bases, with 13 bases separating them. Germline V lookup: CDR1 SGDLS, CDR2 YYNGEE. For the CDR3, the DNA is TGTGCCAGCAGCGACCGGCCCGGGGGAGAGACCCAGTACTTC. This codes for CASSDRPGGETQYF.

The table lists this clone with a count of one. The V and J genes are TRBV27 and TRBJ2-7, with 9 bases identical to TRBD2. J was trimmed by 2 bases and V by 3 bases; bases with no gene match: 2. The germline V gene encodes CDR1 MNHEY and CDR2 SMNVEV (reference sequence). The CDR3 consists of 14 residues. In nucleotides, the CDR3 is TGTGCCAGCAGTTTTCTAGCGGGAACCTACGAGCAGTACTTC. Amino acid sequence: CASSFLAGTYEQYF.

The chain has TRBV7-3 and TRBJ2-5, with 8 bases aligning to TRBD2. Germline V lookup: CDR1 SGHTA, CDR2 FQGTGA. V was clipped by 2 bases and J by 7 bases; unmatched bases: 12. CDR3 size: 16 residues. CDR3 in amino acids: CASSLGPSGPGGTQYF. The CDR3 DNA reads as TGTGCCAGCAGCTTAGGTCCTAGCGGGCCCGGGGGGACCCAGTACTTC. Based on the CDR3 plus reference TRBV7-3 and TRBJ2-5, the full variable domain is GAGVSQTPSNKVTEKGKYVELRCDPISGHTALYWYRQSLGQGPEFLIYFQGTGAADDSGLPNDRFFAVRPEGSVSTLKIQRTERGDSAVYLCASSLGPSGPGGTQYFGPGTRLLVL.

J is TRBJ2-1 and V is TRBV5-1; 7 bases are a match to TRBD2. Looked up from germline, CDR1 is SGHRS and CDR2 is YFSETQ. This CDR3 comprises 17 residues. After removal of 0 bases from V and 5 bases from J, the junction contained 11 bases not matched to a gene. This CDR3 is CASSLGPGPSGNNEQFF. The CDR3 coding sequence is TGCGCCAGCAGCTTGGGCCCCGGGCCTAGCGGAAACAATGAGCAGTTCTTC.

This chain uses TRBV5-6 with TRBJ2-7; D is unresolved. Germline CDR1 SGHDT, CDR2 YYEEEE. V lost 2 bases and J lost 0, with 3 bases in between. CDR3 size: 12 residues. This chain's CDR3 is CASSLSSYEQYF. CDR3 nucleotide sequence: TGTGCCAGCAGCTTATCCTCCTACGAGCAGTACTTC.

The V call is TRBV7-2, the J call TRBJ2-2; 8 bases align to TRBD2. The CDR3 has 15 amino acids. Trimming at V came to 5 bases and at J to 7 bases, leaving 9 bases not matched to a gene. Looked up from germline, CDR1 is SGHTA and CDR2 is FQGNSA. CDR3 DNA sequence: TGTGCCAGCAGCCCAGAGGGACTAGTCGGCGGGGAGCTGTTTTTT. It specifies CASSPEGLVGGELFF.

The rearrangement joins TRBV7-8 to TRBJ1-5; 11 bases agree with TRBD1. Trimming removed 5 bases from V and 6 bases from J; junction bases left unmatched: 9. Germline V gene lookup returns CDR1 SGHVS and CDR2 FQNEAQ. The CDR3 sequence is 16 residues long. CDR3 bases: TGTGCCAGCAGCCGGAGGGACAGGGGGTCGCGTCAGCCCCAGCATTTT. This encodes CASSRRDRGSRQPQHF. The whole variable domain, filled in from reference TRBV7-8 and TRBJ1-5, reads GAGVSQSPRYKVAKRGQDVALRCDPISGHVSLFWYQQALGQGPEFLTYFQNEAQLDKSGLPSDRFFAERPEGSVSTLKIQRTQQEDSAVYLCASSRRDRGSRQPQHFGDGTRLSIL.

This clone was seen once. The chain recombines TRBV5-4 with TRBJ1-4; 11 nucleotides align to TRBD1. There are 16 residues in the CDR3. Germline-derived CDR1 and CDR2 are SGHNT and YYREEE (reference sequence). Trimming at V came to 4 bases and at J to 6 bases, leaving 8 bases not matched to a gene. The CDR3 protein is CASSVRTGGEYEKLFF. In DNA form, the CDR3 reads TGTGCCAGCAGCGTCCGGACAGGGGGCGAGTATGAAAAACTGTTTTTT.

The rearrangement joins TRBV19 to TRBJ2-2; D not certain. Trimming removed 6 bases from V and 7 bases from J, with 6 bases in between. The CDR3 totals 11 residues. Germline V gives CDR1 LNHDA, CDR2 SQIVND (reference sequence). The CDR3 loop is CASRDDGELFF. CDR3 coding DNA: TGTGCCAGTAGGGATGACGGGGAGCTGTTTTTT.

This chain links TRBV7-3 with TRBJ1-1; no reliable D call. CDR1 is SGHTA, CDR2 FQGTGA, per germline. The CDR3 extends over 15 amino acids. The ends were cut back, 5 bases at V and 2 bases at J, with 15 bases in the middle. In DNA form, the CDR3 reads TGTGCCAGCAGCCCCTGGGAGGGAAGAAACACTGAAGCTTTCTTT. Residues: CASSPWEGRNTEAFF.

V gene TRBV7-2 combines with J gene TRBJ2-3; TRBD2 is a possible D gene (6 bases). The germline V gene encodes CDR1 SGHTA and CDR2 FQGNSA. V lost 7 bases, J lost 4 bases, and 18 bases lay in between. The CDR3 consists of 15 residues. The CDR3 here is CASTFGGSGSDTQYF. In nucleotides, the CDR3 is TGTGCCAGCACCTTCGGGGGTAGCGGTTCAGATACGCAGTATTTT.

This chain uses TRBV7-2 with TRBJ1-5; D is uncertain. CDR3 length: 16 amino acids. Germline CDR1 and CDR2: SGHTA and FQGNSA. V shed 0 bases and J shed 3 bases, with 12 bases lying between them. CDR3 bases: TGTGCCAGCAGCTTAGCTGGGGATCGATACAATCAGCCCCAGCATTTT. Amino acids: CASSLAGDRYNQPQHF.

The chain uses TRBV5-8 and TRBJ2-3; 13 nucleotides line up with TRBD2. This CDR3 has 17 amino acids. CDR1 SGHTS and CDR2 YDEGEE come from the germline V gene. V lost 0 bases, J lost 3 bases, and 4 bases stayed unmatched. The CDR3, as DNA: TGTGCCAGCAGCTTGGCCAGACTAGCGGGAGGTACAGATACGCAGTATTTT. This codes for CASSLARLAGGTDTQYF. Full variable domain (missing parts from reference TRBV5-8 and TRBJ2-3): EAGVTQSPTHLIKTRGQQATLRCSPISGHTSVYWYQQALGLGLQFLLWYDEGEERNRGNFPPRFSGRQFPNYSSELNVNALELEDSALYLCASSLARLAGGTDTQYFGPGTRLTVL.

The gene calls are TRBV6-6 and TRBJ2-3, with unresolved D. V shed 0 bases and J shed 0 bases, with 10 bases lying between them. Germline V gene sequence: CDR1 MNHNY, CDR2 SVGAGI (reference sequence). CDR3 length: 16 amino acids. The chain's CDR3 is CASSYSRQTSTDTQYF. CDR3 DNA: TGTGCCAGCAGTTACTCGCGGCAGACTAGCACAGATACGCAGTATTTT.

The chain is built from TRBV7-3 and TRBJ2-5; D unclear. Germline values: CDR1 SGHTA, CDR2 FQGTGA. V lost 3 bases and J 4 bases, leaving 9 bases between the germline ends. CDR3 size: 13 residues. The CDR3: CASSFGQRETQYF. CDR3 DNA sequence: TGTGCCAGCAGCTTCGGCCAGAGAGAGACCCAGTACTTC.

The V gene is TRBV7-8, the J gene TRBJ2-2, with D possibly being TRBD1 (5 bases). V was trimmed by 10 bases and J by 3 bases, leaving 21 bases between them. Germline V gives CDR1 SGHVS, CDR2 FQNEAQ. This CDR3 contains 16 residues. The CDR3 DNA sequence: TGTGCCACCAGACTGGGGCACACTACCTACACCGGGGAGCTGTTTTTT. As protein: CATRLGHTTYTGELFF.

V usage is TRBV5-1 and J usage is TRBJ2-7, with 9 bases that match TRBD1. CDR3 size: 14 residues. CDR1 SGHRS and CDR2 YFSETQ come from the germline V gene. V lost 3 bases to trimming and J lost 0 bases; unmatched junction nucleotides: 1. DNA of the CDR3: TGCGCCAGCAGCTCGACAGGGGGCTCCTACGAGCAGTACTTC. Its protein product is CASSSTGGSYEQYF.

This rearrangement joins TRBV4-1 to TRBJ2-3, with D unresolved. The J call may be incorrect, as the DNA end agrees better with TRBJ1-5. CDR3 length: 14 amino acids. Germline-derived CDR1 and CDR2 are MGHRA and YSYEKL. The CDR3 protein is CASSLISITDTQHF. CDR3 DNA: TGCGCCAGCAGCCTGATCTCAATCACAGATACGCAGCATTTT.

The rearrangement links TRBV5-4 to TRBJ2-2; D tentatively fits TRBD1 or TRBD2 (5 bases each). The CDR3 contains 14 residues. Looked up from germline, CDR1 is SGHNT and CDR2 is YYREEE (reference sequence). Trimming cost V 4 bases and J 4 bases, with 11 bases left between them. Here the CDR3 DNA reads TGTGCCAGCAGCAGGGACGCCCTCACCGGGGAGCTGTTTTTT. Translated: CASSRDALTGELFF.

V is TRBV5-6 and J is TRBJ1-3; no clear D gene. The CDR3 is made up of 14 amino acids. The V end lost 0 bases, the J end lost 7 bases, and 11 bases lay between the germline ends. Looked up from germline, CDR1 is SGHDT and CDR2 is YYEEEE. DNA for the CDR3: TGTGCCAGCAGCTTGGACGCTCGTCGGAACACCATATATTTT. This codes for CASSLDARRNTIYF.

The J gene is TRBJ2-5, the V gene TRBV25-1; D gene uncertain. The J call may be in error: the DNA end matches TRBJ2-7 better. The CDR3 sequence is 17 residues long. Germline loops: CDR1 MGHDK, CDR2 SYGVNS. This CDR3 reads CASSERPKGAGRYEQYF. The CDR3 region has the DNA TGTGCCAGCAGTGAACGCCCCAAAGGCGCCGGCCGCTACGAGCAGTACTTC.